The 11 T cell receptor beta chains presented below share a single source sample, sequenced in a study of shared clonotypes between healthy human individuals. This table comes from immunoSEQ multiplex PCR, and its TCRdb copy is limited to in-frame clones, with some not included. The repertoire holds nearly 500,000 clones, with 60% to 85% as singletons. The sequencing input was PBMCs. The source is a woman in her thirties or forties in good health. Some clones in this sample may be carry-over from other donors' samples.

This clone was observed a few times. The chain uses TRBV4-1 and TRBJ2-1; 7 bases line up with TRBD1. The CDR3 runs to 15 residues. Trimming at V came to 3 bases and at J to 1 base, leaving 3 bases not matched to a gene. Germline V gene lookup returns CDR1 MGHRA and CDR2 YSYEKL. The CDR3 loop reads CASSQRQGSYNEQFF. As DNA, the CDR3 is TGCGCCAGCAGCCAGCGACAGGGATCCTACAATGAGCAGTTCTTC.

The chain links TRBV19 to TRBJ1-5, with D perhaps matching TRBD1 (6 bases). V lost 10 bases and J 3 bases, leaving 16 bases between the germline ends. Germline V gene lookup returns CDR1 LNHDA and CDR2 SQIVND (reference sequence). The CDR3 is 14 amino acids. This chain's CDR3 is CATSPQGTNQPQHF. CDR3 bases: TGTGCCACTTCCCCGCAGGGGACCAATCAGCCCCAGCATTTT.

The V gene is TRBV7-2, the J gene TRBJ1-4; 7 bases are a match to TRBD1. Unmatched junction bases numbered 14, after V lost 5 bases and J lost 8 bases. CDR1 is SGHTA, CDR2 FQGNSA, per germline. This CDR3 is built from 16 residues. In DNA form, the CDR3 reads TGTGCCAGCAGCATCGATACGACAGGGTGGGGAGAAAAACTGTTTTTT. Translated, it gives CASSIDTTGWGEKLFF.

The chain links TRBV10-2 to TRBJ2-2; D call uncertain. Trimming shortened V by 1 base and J by 5 bases, and 2 bases separated the two germline ends. The CDR3 consists of 12 residues. CDR1 is WSHSY and CDR2 is SAAADI in the germline V gene. The CDR3 DNA follows: TGCGCCAGCAGTGAGTGGACCGGGGAGCTGTTTTTT. Residues: CASSEWTGELFF.

This sequence joins TRBV6-6 and TRBJ2-1; TRBD2 matches 11 bases. Germline V gene data show CDR1 as MNHNY and CDR2 as SVGAGI (reference sequence). V shed 4 bases, J shed 4 bases, and the junction held 6 bases outside the gene matches. The CDR3 sequence is 16 residues long. The chain's CDR3 is CASSFTGLAEYNEQFF. The CDR3 coding sequence is TGTGCCAGCAGTTTCACGGGACTAGCGGAATACAATGAGCAGTTCTTC.

The V gene is TRBV27, the J gene TRBJ2-3, with a weak D call TRBD2 (6 bases). V shed 7 bases and J shed 3 bases, with 23 bases lying between them. In germline, CDR1 is MNHEY, CDR2 SMNVEV (reference sequence). This CDR3 is 17 amino acids long. CDR3 residues: CASTCIRLEVGTDTQYF. For the CDR3, the DNA is TGTGCCAGCACCTGCATTAGACTAGAGGTTGGTACAGATACGCAGTATTTT.

With regard to this clone: A far larger clone is a single base away, which makes a read error likely. This chain uses TRBV30 with TRBJ2-7; D perhaps matches TRBD1 (5 bases). The CDR3 is 15 residues long. The germline V gene has CDR1 GTSNPN and CDR2 SVGIG (reference sequence). This CDR3 reads CAWSVLGHGQETQCF. The CDR3 region has the DNA TGTGCCTGGAGTGTACTCGGACACGGCCAAGAGACCCAGTGCTTC.

Comments on this clone: The junction shows a germline mismatch at one end, possibly a read error. V gene TRBV11-2 combines with J gene TRBJ2-7; 8 nucleotides line up with TRBD1. There are 15 residues in the CDR3. The germline CDR1 and CDR2 sequences are SGHAT and FQNNGV. The CDR3 sequence: CASSVELQGVSEQYF. In nucleotides, the CDR3 is TGTGCCAGCAGCGTAGAGCTACAGGGGGTTAGCGAGCAGTACTTC.

Remarks on this clone: This could be a read error, since a much larger clone is one nucleotide away. The chain links TRBV6-4 to TRBJ2-7, with D perhaps TRBD1 or TRBD2 (5 bases each). The CDR3 is 15 residues long. The V gene's germline CDR1 is MRHNA and CDR2 SNTAGT. CDR3 DNA sequence: TGTGCCAACAGTGAGGGTAGGGGACCACCCTACGAGCAGTACTTC. Translated: CANSEGRGPPYEQYF.

This chain joins TRBV5-1 and TRBJ2-5; TRBD2 matches 9 bases. The CDR3 contains 17 residues. After removal of 4 bases from V and 2 bases from J, the junction contained 12 bases not matched to a gene. CDR1 and CDR2 from the germline V gene are SGHRS and YFSETQ. CDR3 DNA: TGCGCCAGCAGCCCTAGGAGACTAGCGGAGGGACAAGAGACCCAGTACTTC. This encodes CASSPRRLAEGQETQYF.

The rearrangement uses TRBV6-1 and TRBJ2-3; the D is unclear. V lost 3 bases, J lost 2 bases, and 9 bases lay in between. There are 14 residues in the CDR3. Looked up from germline, CDR1 is MNHNS and CDR2 is SASEGT. Here the CDR3 reads CASSENSPTDTQYF. DNA for the CDR3: TGTGCCAGCAGTGAGAATTCCCCCACAGATACGCAGTATTTT.